These 18 T cell receptor beta chains were all obtained from the same sample, sequenced in a study of T cells in Graves' hyperthyroidism and ophthalmopathy. It was RNA transcripts that yielded the amplified TCR beta CDR3 regions. Researchers ran a first-round RT-PCR on the TCR CDR3 using the HTBI primer set. TCRdb recomputed calls from the multiplex PCR reads with MiXCR, one row per CDR3 protein. Among 100,000 to 130,000 distinct CDR3 sequences, approximately 15% were seen once, and the ten largest hold about 44%. Sequencing was carried out using blood. The source is a woman between 50 and 59 years old with Graves' hyperthyroidism.

This clonotype was seen ten or more times. The V gene is TRBV3-1, the J gene TRBJ1-1; the D is unclear. The CDR3 has 14 residues. The V and J ends lost 2 bases and 4 bases respectively, with 11 bases between them. Germline loops: CDR1 LGHDT, CDR2 YNNKEL (reference sequence). As DNA, the CDR3 is TGTGCCAGCAGCCAACTGGGGATTACCACTGAAGCTTTCTTT. Translation: CASSQLGITTEAFF.

This clonotype was detected ten times or more. The genes are TRBV27 and TRBJ2-7; no firm D call. The CDR3 runs to 13 residues. CDR1 MNHEY and CDR2 SMNVEV come from the germline V gene (reference sequence). V was trimmed by 5 bases and J by 0 bases, leaving 8 bases between them. The CDR3 sequence: CASSPLSSYEQYF. The CDR3 DNA reads as TGTGCCAGCAGTCCCCTCAGCTCCTACGAGCAGTACTTC.

The chain carries TRBV18 and TRBJ2-3; 12 bases align to TRBD2. Trimming cost V 6 bases and J 6 bases; bases outside gene matches: 7. The germline gives CDR1 KGHSH, CDR2 LQKENI. The CDR3 contains 15 residues. The CDR3 coding sequence is TGTGCCAGCTCCCCTAGCGGGGGGGGACGGGATACGCAGTATTTT. Translating it yields CASSPSGGGRDTQYF.

This clonotype occurred a few times. The V call is TRBV10-1, the J call TRBJ2-2; D unresolved. This CDR3 spans 13 amino acids. Germline CDR1 and CDR2: WNHNN and SYGVQD (reference sequence). Trimming took off 0 bases at V and 3 bases at J, with 2 bases between the two ends. The CDR3 loop reads CASSESDTGELFF. The CDR3 DNA is TGCGCCAGCAGTGAGTCCGACACCGGGGAGCTGTTTTTT.

Remarks on this clonotype: Possible read error: a much larger clone is one base away. This sequence joins TRBV28 and TRBJ2-7; the D is unclear. The V gene lost 4 bases and the J gene lost 0 bases, with 10 bases spanning the gap. The CDR3 consists of 14 residues. Germline CDR1 reads MDHEN; CDR2 reads SYDVKM. CDR3 protein: CASSYRLVSYEQYF. The CDR3 coding sequence is TGTGCCAGCAGTTACCGATTAGTCTCCTACGAGCAGTACTTC.

This clonotype showed up many times. The gene calls are TRBV5-6 and TRBJ2-5, with D tentatively TRBD2 (6 bases). The CDR3 has 14 amino acids. Germline V gene sequence: CDR1 SGHDT, CDR2 YYEEEE. The germline V and J ends were trimmed by 2 bases and 2 bases, with 10 bases remaining between them. CDR3 nucleotides: TGTGCCAGCAGCTTAGCGGGTAGGCAAGAGACCCAGTACTTC. This encodes CASSLAGRQETQYF.

The sample holds many counts of this clonotype. V gene TRBV3-1 combines with J gene TRBJ2-3; tentative D call: TRBD2 (6 bases). The V end lost 2 bases, the J end lost 1 base, and 7 bases lay between the germline ends. This CDR3 is built from 14 residues. Looked up from germline, CDR1 is LGHDT and CDR2 is YNNKEL (reference sequence). The CDR3: CASSQTGGTDTQYF. DNA for the CDR3: TGTGCCAGCAGCCAAACGGGGGGCACAGATACGCAGTATTTT.

The rearrangement links TRBV11-3 to TRBJ2-7; 8 positions match TRBD1. Trimming removed 5 bases from V and 6 bases from J; junction bases left unmatched: 12. Germline lookup yields CDR1 SGHNT and CDR2 YENEEA. CDR3 length: 15 residues. CDR3: CASSQTTGVPGEQYF. DNA for the CDR3: TGTGCCAGCAGCCAAACGACAGGGGTTCCAGGCGAGCAGTACTTC.

This clonotype occurred many times. The chain links TRBV9 to TRBJ2-1, with D unclear. CDR1 and CDR2 (germline): SGDLS, YYNGEE. The CDR3 sequence is 15 residues long. V dropped 2 bases and J dropped 4 bases, with 13 bases sitting between them. CDR3 sequence (DNA): TGTGCCAGCAGCGTTGACACCCCTCTTTACAATGAGCAGTTCTTC. Residues: CASSVDTPLYNEQFF.

In its sample, this clonotype was seen a few times. V usage is TRBV20-1 and J usage is TRBJ2-5, with 9 bases matching TRBD2. The CDR3 runs 14 residues. With 3 bases clipped from V and 5 bases from J, the junction kept 7 bases outside the gene matches. Germline CDR1 DFQATT, CDR2 SNEGSKA (reference sequence). The CDR3 nucleotides read TGCAGTGCTAGGGCGGGGGGGCCGGAGGAGACCCAGTACTTC. Residues: CSARAGGPEETQYF.

The table lists this clonotype with many counts. In DNA form, the CDR3 reads TGTGCCAGCAGCTTAGTGCTACAACCAGGATACAATGAGCAGTTCTTC. Encoded protein: CASSLVLQPGYNEQFF. This chain connects TRBV11-2 to TRBJ2-1, with D hard to call. The CDR3 has 16 amino acids. Germline V gene data show CDR1 as SGHAT and CDR2 as FQNNGV. V was trimmed by 1 base and J by 4 bases, leaving 14 bases between them.

Many counts were recorded for this clonotype. The V gene is TRBV29-1, the J gene TRBJ2-3; 7 positions agree with TRBD1. CDR3 length: 17 amino acids. The germline gives CDR1 SQVTM, CDR2 ANQGSEA. Trimming at V came to 3 bases and at J to 1 base, leaving 13 bases not matched to a gene. The DNA for the CDR3 is TGCAGCGTTGAGCCCCGACAGGGAATTACGGGCACAGATACGCAGTATTTT. Its translation: CSVEPRQGITGTDTQYF.

Remarks on this clonotype: It may be a read error: a sequence one base away is much more abundant. V is TRBV28 and J is TRBJ2-3, with 10 bases lining up with TRBD2. V was pared by 4 bases and J by 5 bases, with 3 bases of the junction left unmatched. This CDR3 contains 14 residues. Germline CDR1 is MDHEN and CDR2 is SYDVKM. CDR3: CASSSSGSQDTQYF. CDR3 DNA: TGTGCCAGCAGTTCTAGCGGGAGTCAAGATACGCAGTATTTT.

As concerns this clonotype: A read error is possible here, since a much larger clone lies one base away. The chain has TRBV25-1 and TRBJ1-2; D gene ambiguous. There are 15 residues in the CDR3. In germline, CDR1 is MGHDK, CDR2 SYGVNS. V dropped 0 bases and J dropped 7 bases, with 15 bases sitting between them. CDR3 sequence reads: CASSEYGGAYCGYTF. CDR3 nucleotides: TGTGCCAGCAGTGAATATGGAGGAGCCTACTGTGGCTACACCTTC.

This clonotype occurred many times. This chain links TRBV6-1 with TRBJ1-5; D gene uncertain. Per germline, CDR1 MNHNS and CDR2 SASEGT. There are 13 residues in the CDR3. V was cut by 3 bases and J by 7 bases, with 10 bases left in between. CDR3 nucleotide sequence: TGTGCCAGCAGTGATCACAGTTTCCAGCCCCAGCATTTT. It codes for CASSDHSFQPQHF.

This clonotype was counted ten times or more. The rearrangement links TRBV28 to TRBJ2-4, with D possibly TRBD2 on 5 matching bases. The CDR3 totals 14 residues. Germline CDR1 reads MDHEN; CDR2 reads SYDVKM. The germline V and J ends were trimmed by 7 bases and 4 bases, with 14 bases remaining between them. The CDR3 here is CASNPIASKNIQYF. The CDR3, as DNA: TGTGCCAGCAACCCTATAGCGTCAAAAAACATTCAGTACTTC.

In the case of this clonotype: The missing conserved phenylalanine or tryptophan at the end of this CDR3 makes a read error likely. V and J are TRBV6-2 or TRBV6-3 and TRBJ1-1; D possibly corresponds to TRBD1 (5 bases). CDR3 size: 19 residues. Trimming took 2 bases from V and 0 from J, leaving 22 bases between them. The V gene's germline CDR1 is MNHEY and CDR2 SVGEGT. CDR3 nucleotides: TGTGCCAGCAGTTACCCCCCTCCCGGGGGGGTCAAGATGAACACTGAAGCTTTCCTT. Translating gives CASSYPPPGGVKMNTEAFL.

This clonotype was seen repeatedly, ten times or more. The chain combines TRBV20-1 with TRBJ2-1; either TRBD1 or TRBD2 may fit D (5 bases each). This CDR3 spans 13 amino acids. Trimming pared 5 bases from V and 3 bases from J, leaving 11 bases between. CDR1 is DFQATT, CDR2 SNEGSKA, per germline (reference sequence). The CDR3: CSARGLVYNEQFF. The CDR3 DNA reads TGCAGTGCTCGGGGCCTAGTCTACAATGAGCAGTTCTTC.